One and the same sample provided the 6 T cell receptor beta chains below, sequenced in a study of radiotherapy plus CTLA-4 blockade in lung cancer. TCRdb keeps only in-frame clones here, not all; method: immunoSEQ multiplex PCR. Found here are approximately 89,000 clones, 60% to 85% of them singletons; the top ten hold under 4.5%. The material was peripheral blood, obtained from a patient treated with radiotherapy plus ipilimumab. The receptors were sampled from a human donor with non-small cell lung cancer who had a partial response to radiotherapy plus ipilimumab. Some clones in this sample may be carry-over from other donors' samples.

This clone has only a few counts. The chain recombines TRBV7-2 with TRBJ1-1, with TRBD1 matching 9 bases. The CDR3 has 13 amino acids. Unmatched junction bases numbered 7, after V lost 11 bases and J lost 3 bases. Per germline, CDR1 SGHTA and CDR2 FQGNSA. The CDR3 region has the DNA TGTGCCGGGACAGGGCGATTGGACACTGAAGCTTTCTTT. Protein product: CAGTGRLDTEAFF.

The chain has TRBV18 and TRBJ2-3; a possible D gene is TRBD2 (6 bases). The CDR3 consists of 15 residues. The V gene lost 3 bases and the J gene lost 6 bases, with 16 bases spanning the gap. Germline V gives CDR1 KGHSH, CDR2 LQKENI. In nucleotides, the CDR3 is TGTGCCAGCTCACCGGGACTCCAAAATTTGGATACGCAGTATTTT. Protein product: CASSPGLQNLDTQYF.

The chain is built from TRBV5-1 and TRBJ2-5, with 12 nucleotides matching TRBD2. The CDR3 runs 15 residues. With V trimmed by 0 bases and J by 5 bases, 2 bases remained unmatched. The germline gives CDR1 SGHRS, CDR2 YFSETQ. CDR3 sequence: CASSLEGLAGETQYF. The CDR3 DNA follows: TGCGCCAGCAGCTTGGAGGGACTAGCGGGCGAGACCCAGTACTTC.

V gene TRBV7-3 combines with J gene TRBJ2-3; a possible D gene is TRBD1 (6 bases). This CDR3 spans 15 amino acids. The germline V gene has CDR1 SGHTA and CDR2 FQGTGA. V was shortened by 5 bases and J by 2 bases, with 14 bases between the two germline ends. The CDR3: CASSIQQGPTDTQYF. The CDR3 coding sequence is TGTGCCAGCAGCATCCAACAGGGACCCACAGATACGCAGTATTTT. Drawing the rest from reference TRBV7-3 and TRBJ2-3, the complete variable domain is GAGVSQTPSNKVTEKGKYVELRCDPISGHTALYWYRQSLGQGPEFLIYFQGTGAADDSGLPNDRFFAVRPEGSVSTLKIQRTERGDSAVYLCASSIQQGPTDTQYFGPGTRLTVL.

This rearrangement joins TRBV5-1 to TRBJ2-1, with D perhaps TRBD2 (6 bases). From germline, CDR1 is SGHRS and CDR2 YFSETQ. CDR3 length equals 16 residues. V lost 7 bases to trimming and J lost 0 bases, with 17 bases between them. The CDR3 sequence is CASGPPIAASYNEQFF. The DNA for the CDR3 is TGCGCCAGCGGCCCCCCGATAGCGGCCTCCTACAATGAGCAGTTCTTC.

V gene TRBV4-2 combines with J gene TRBJ2-2; 15 positions match TRBD2. With 0 bases clipped from V and 5 bases from J, the junction kept 7 bases outside the gene matches. CDR3 length: 19 amino acids. Germline V gene lookup returns CDR1 LGHNA and CDR2 YNFKEQ. The CDR3 loop is CASSQDNGLAGGRTGELFF. CDR3 nucleotide sequence: TGTGCCAGCAGCCAAGATAACGGACTAGCGGGGGGGCGAACCGGGGAGCTGTTTTTT.